This entry lists 15 T cell receptor beta chains sequenced from one sample in a study of T cells in Graves' hyperthyroidism and ophthalmopathy. TCR beta CDR3 region amplification was performed from RNA transcripts. The HTBI primer set served for first-round RT-PCR of the TCR CDR3. TCRdb used MiXCR to reprocess the multiplex PCR reads, holding one entry per CDR3 protein. Among 730,000 or so distinct CDR3 sequences listed, under 20% were seen once. The sequenced sample was blood. The receptors stem from a woman aged 45 to 65 with Graves' hyperthyroidism that later progressed to Graves' ophthalmopathy.

In its sample, this clonotype was seen once. The chain combines TRBV4-2 with TRBJ1-2; D is undetermined. Trimming took off 2 bases at V and 8 bases at J, with 12 bases between the two ends. The CDR3 runs to 13 residues. Germline V gene sequence: CDR1 LGHNA, CDR2 YNFKEQ. The CDR3 bases are TGTGCCAGCAGCCAAATGGACGGAACAGGCTACACCTTC. It yields the protein CASSQMDGTGYTF.

This clonotype was seen a few times. This sequence joins TRBV11-1 and TRBJ2-1; TRBD1 agrees at 8 bases. The CDR3 spans 17 residues. With V trimmed by 3 bases and J by 0 bases, 7 bases remained unmatched. Per germline, CDR1 SGHAT and CDR2 FQDESV (reference sequence). The CDR3 DNA sequence: TGTGCCAGCAGCTTTTCGATAACAGGGGGCTCCTACAATGAGCAGTTCTTC. This sequence encodes CASSFSITGGSYNEQFF.

J is TRBJ2-7 and V is TRBV29-1; D ambiguous. CDR1 is SQVTM, CDR2 ANQGSEA, per germline. Trimming pared 7 bases from V and 3 bases from J, leaving 13 bases between. This CDR3 has 12 amino acids. DNA for the CDR3: TGCAGCGCCGAGCTGGGTCGCTACGAGCAGTACTTC. Encoded protein: CSAELGRYEQYF.

This rearrangement joins TRBV20-1 to TRBJ2-7, with 7 nucleotides matching TRBD2. The junction had 7 bases not matched to a gene; V was cut back by 3 bases and J by 2 bases. Germline loops: CDR1 DFQATT, CDR2 SNEGSKA (reference sequence). The CDR3 loop spans 14 amino acids. This chain's CDR3 is CSASKAGRTYEQYF. CDR3 DNA sequence: TGCAGTGCTAGCAAAGCGGGGAGAACCTACGAGCAGTACTTC.

This clonotype was seen more than once but under ten times. V and J are TRBV4-1 and TRBJ2-3; D is possibly TRBD1 (5 bases). CDR3 size: 15 residues. Germline lookup yields CDR1 MGHRA and CDR2 YSYEKL. V lost 3 bases and J 0 bases, leaving 10 bases between the germline ends. The DNA for the CDR3 is TGCGCCAGCAGCCACCAGGGTAGCAGCACAGATACGCAGTATTTT. Amino acid sequence: CASSHQGSSTDTQYF.

The chain carries TRBV20-1 and TRBJ2-7, with TRBD2 as a possible D gene (6 bases). V gave up 4 bases and J gave up 2 bases, with 12 bases separating them. Germline V gene sequence: CDR1 DFQATT, CDR2 SNEGSKA (reference sequence). CDR3 size: 13 residues. In DNA form, the CDR3 reads TGCAGTGCTATACGGGGAGGAACCTACGAGCAGTACTTC. As protein: CSAIRGGTYEQYF.

The chain combines TRBV29-1 with TRBJ2-5; D is possibly TRBD1 (5 bases). The CDR3 runs 13 residues. CDR1 and CDR2 (germline): SQVTM, ANQGSEA. Trimming stripped 6 bases from V and 0 bases from J, with 11 bases between. DNA for the CDR3: TGCAGCGTGAACCGACAGTACCAAGAGACCCAGTACTTC. Translating gives CSVNRQYQETQYF.

This clonotype has a handful of counts. This chain connects TRBV7-9 to TRBJ1-2, with 10 bases lining up with TRBD1. This CDR3 comprises 14 residues. Germline loops: CDR1 SEHNR, CDR2 FQNEAQ (reference sequence). The V segment lost 5 bases and the J segment 8 bases; nucleotides outside the gene matches: 8. DNA of the CDR3: TGTGCCAGCAGCCGGGACAGGGGATTCCGCGGCTACACCTTC. Amino acid sequence: CASSRDRGFRGYTF.

This chain uses TRBV20-1 with TRBJ2-5; 9 nucleotides agree with TRBD2. CDR1 is DFQATT and CDR2 is SNEGSKA in the germline V gene (reference sequence). The CDR3 is made up of 18 amino acids. After removal of 2 bases from V and 4 bases from J, the junction contained 17 bases not matched to a gene. The CDR3, as DNA: TGCAGTGCTAGATTAGGCCCTGGGCTAGCGGGGATGGGAGAGACCCAGTACTTC. Translated: CSARLGPGLAGMGETQYF.

The chain combines TRBV29-1 with TRBJ2-2; TRBD1 agrees at 8 bases. V dropped 7 bases and J dropped 1; count of bases not matched to a gene: 5. CDR3 length: 14 amino acids. From germline, CDR1 is SQVTM and CDR2 ANQGSEA. The CDR3 protein is CSGAGTGNTGELFF. The CDR3 DNA is TGCAGCGGAGCCGGGACAGGGAACACCGGGGAGCTGTTTTTT.

In this sample, this clonotype turned up many times. The rearrangement joins TRBV7-9 to TRBJ1-1, with D unresolved. The CDR3 covers 15 residues. Germline V gene sequence: CDR1 SEHNR, CDR2 FQNEAQ (reference sequence). V was shortened by 4 bases and J by 4 bases, with 16 bases between the two germline ends. The CDR3 DNA reads TGTGCCAGCAGCTCTATAGACCGCGGGGTCACTGAAGCTTTCTTT. It specifies CASSSIDRGVTEAFF.

The chain employs TRBV10-3 and TRBJ2-1, with 12 bases matching TRBD2. The CDR3 is made up of 16 amino acids. Germline lookup yields CDR1 ENHRY and CDR2 SYGVKD. V dropped 3 bases and J dropped 2; count of bases not matched to a gene: 2. In DNA form, the CDR3 reads TGTGCCATCAGTGATCTAGCGGGGGGGCCCTACAATGAGCAGTTCTTC. Its translation: CAISDLAGGPYNEQFF.

The genes are TRBV20-1 and TRBJ1-1; tentatively, D is TRBD1 (6 bases). The germline V gene encodes CDR1 DFQATT and CDR2 SNEGSKA (reference sequence). V lost 5 bases to trimming and J lost 1 base, with 8 bases between them. The CDR3 contains 12 residues. CDR3 sequence (DNA): TGCAGTGCTGACAGGACGAACACTGAAGCTTTCTTT. It yields the protein CSADRTNTEAFF.

Concerning this clonotype itself: The conserved closing phenylalanine or tryptophan is absent in this CDR3, likely reflecting a read error. The chain combines TRBV7-3 with TRBJ1-1; 9 nucleotides match TRBD1. The trim removed 3 bases at V and 4 bases at J, leaving 15 bases unmatched. Germline CDR1 reads SGHTA; CDR2 reads FQGTGA. CDR3 length equals 18 residues. CDR3 coding DNA: TGTGCCAGCAGCTTTCGTAATAGGGACAGGGCTACATCCACTGAAGCTTTCCTT. It codes for CASSFRNRDRATSTEAFL.

This chain uses TRBV10-2 with TRBJ1-1, with a tentative D call TRBD1 (6 bases). This CDR3 contains 15 residues. Germline V gene lookup returns CDR1 WSHSY and CDR2 SAAADI. Trimming removed 3 bases from V and 4 bases from J, with 15 bases in between. Written as DNA, the CDR3 is TGCGCCAGCAGTGACATCACAGGGTTGCGCACTGAAGCTTTCTTT. Translating it yields CASSDITGLRTEAFF.